The 21 T cell receptor beta chains reported below all come from one sample, sequenced in a study of T cell responses to AZD1222 COVID-19 vaccine. Repertoires were generated with immunoSEQ multiplex PCR, while TCRdb's copy carries only in-frame clones and drops some. This table has about 140,000 clones, roughly 90% appearing once. The starting material was peripheral blood, obtained 28 days after the second AZD1222 dose. Receptors were obtained from an adult who received the AZD1222 COVID-19 vaccine.

The rearrangement joins TRBV10-3 to TRBJ1-2, with D uncertain. The V and J ends lost 2 bases and 3 bases respectively, with 10 bases between them. The CDR3 has 14 residues. Germline CDR1 ENHRY, CDR2 SYGVKD. This CDR3 is CAISEQTSYYGYTF. CDR3 bases: TGTGCCATCAGTGAGCAGACTTCCTACTATGGCTACACCTTC.

The V gene is TRBV7-2, the J gene TRBJ2-7; 8 positions agree with TRBD1. CDR3 length: 15 residues. The germline gives CDR1 SGHTA, CDR2 FQGNSA. V was pared by 0 bases and J by 3 bases, with 4 bases of the junction left unmatched. The CDR3 loop reads CASSLATGQVYEQYF. The CDR3 DNA reads as TGTGCCAGCAGCTTAGCGACGGGACAGGTCTACGAGCAGTACTTC.

This clone was detected only a few times. This chain connects TRBV5-8 to TRBJ2-7; no reliable D call. The CDR3 spans 12 residues. In germline, CDR1 is SGHTS, CDR2 YDEGEE. V was shortened by 3 bases and J by 4 bases, with 8 bases between the two germline ends. The CDR3 sequence: CASSSTPYEQYF. The DNA of the CDR3 is TGTGCCAGCAGCTCAACACCATACGAGCAGTACTTC.

V usage is TRBV4-2 and J usage is TRBJ1-6; a weak D match, TRBD1 (5 bases). Germline V lookup: CDR1 LGHNA, CDR2 YNFKEQ. V was shortened by 4 bases and J by 2 bases, with 18 bases between the two germline ends. The CDR3 sequence is 18 residues long. CDR3 DNA: TGTGCCAGCAGCCCCCGTGAAATAGGGGAGACCTATAATTCACCCCTCCACTTT. Amino acids: CASSPREIGETYNSPLHF.

This chain connects TRBV19 to TRBJ1-2; a possible D gene is TRBD1 (6 bases). Germline V gene lookup returns CDR1 LNHDA and CDR2 SQIVND (reference sequence). This CDR3 comprises 16 residues. V shed 6 bases and J shed 0 bases, with 17 bases lying between them. CDR3 in amino acids: CASRPSERGTNYGYTF. The CDR3 DNA sequence: TGTGCCAGTAGGCCCAGTGAAAGGGGGACTAACTATGGCTACACCTTC.

This chain joins TRBV7-9 and TRBJ2-2, with D possibly matching TRBD2 (6 bases). V shed 6 bases and J shed 6 bases, with 17 bases lying between them. The germline gives CDR1 SEHNR, CDR2 FQNEAQ (reference sequence). This CDR3 is built from 15 residues. CDR3 protein: CASRSTRRSPGELFF. CDR3 sequence (DNA): TGTGCCAGCAGATCGACTAGAAGGTCGCCCGGGGAGCTGTTTTTT.

This chain connects TRBV11-1 to TRBJ2-1, with 10 bases lining up with TRBD1. The germline V gene encodes CDR1 SGHAT and CDR2 FQDESV (reference sequence). This CDR3 is built from 16 residues. V trimming: 4 bases; J trimming: 5 bases; junction bases outside the gene matches: 8. Here the CDR3 reads CASSSRQGARDNEQFF. As DNA, the CDR3 is TGTGCCAGCAGCTCCCGACAGGGGGCAAGGGACAATGAGCAGTTCTTC.

J is TRBJ2-5 and V is TRBV14, with 8 bases lining up with TRBD2. CDR1 is SGHDN, CDR2 FVKESK, per germline. V gave up 0 bases and J gave up 9 bases; unmatched junction bases: 6. This CDR3 spans 14 amino acids. This CDR3 is CASSQEGLGVPQYF. The CDR3, as DNA: TGTGCCAGCAGCCAAGAGGGACTAGGGGTCCCCCAGTACTTC. The full variable domain, with the rest looked up from reference TRBV14 and TRBJ2-5, is EAGVTQFPSHSVIEKGQTVTLRCDPISGHDNLYWYRRVMGKEIKFLLHFVKESKQDESGMPNNRFLAERTGGTYSTLKVQPAELEDSGVYFCASSQEGLGVPQYFGPGTRLLVL.

The rearrangement uses TRBV19 and TRBJ2-1; 8 bases agree with TRBD1. Germline loops: CDR1 LNHDA, CDR2 SQIVND (reference sequence). This CDR3 has 14 residues. V dropped 3 bases and J dropped 4; count of bases not matched to a gene: 2. The CDR3 sequence: CASSIQGAYNEQFF. Here the CDR3 DNA reads TGTGCCAGTAGTATCCAGGGGGCTTACAATGAGCAGTTCTTC.

The rearrangement links TRBV20-1 to TRBJ1-2; a possible D gene is TRBD1 (5 bases). Per germline, CDR1 DFQATT and CDR2 SNEGSKA (reference sequence). The V end lost 3 bases, the J end lost 6 bases, and 14 bases lay between the germline ends. This CDR3 has 13 amino acids. The CDR3 region is CSASSGRVDGYTF. The CDR3 DNA is TGCAGTGCTAGTTCGGGCAGGGTGGATGGCTACACCTTC.

The J gene is TRBJ1-2, the V gene TRBV4-3; no firm D call. The germline gives CDR1 LGHNA, CDR2 YSLEER. The CDR3 covers 11 residues. Trimming left V 0 bases short and J 14 bases short, with 10 bases between. The DNA of the CDR3 is TGCGCCAGCAGCCAAGATAACGTCTGGACCTTC. This translates into CASSQDNVWTF.

This chain joins TRBV13 and TRBJ2-3, with 7 nucleotides matching TRBD1. The CDR3 is 17 amino acids. Germline trimming cut 1 base from V and 6 bases from J; bases unmatched to any gene: 13. CDR1 PRHDT and CDR2 FYEKMQ come from the germline V gene (reference sequence). CDR3: CASSLELAGGHSDTQYF. The CDR3 region has the DNA TGTGCCAGCAGCTTAGAATTGGCAGGGGGTCATTCGGATACGCAGTATTTT.

The DNA for the CDR3 is TGTGCCTGGAGTCTCCAGGGCGCAGAGACCCAGTACTTC. This gives the protein CAWSLQGAETQYF. The chain carries TRBV30 and TRBJ2-5, with D possibly TRBD1 on 5 matching bases. Germline V lookup: CDR1 GTSNPN, CDR2 SVGIG (reference sequence). V dropped 2 bases and J dropped 4 bases, with 11 bases sitting between them. CDR3 length: 13 amino acids.

The V call is TRBV7-3, the J call TRBJ2-2; D is unclear. The V gene lost 4 bases and the J gene lost 7 bases, with 7 bases spanning the gap. The CDR3 contains 12 residues. The germline gives CDR1 SGHTA, CDR2 FQGTGA. Written as DNA, the CDR3 is TGTGCCAGCAGCTCCCCGGGCGGGGAGCTGTTTTTT. As protein: CASSSPGGELFF.

This chain uses TRBV7-9 with TRBJ1-3; D is ambiguous. The CDR3 extends over 10 amino acids. Germline values: CDR1 SEHNR, CDR2 FQNEAQ (reference sequence). The CDR3 DNA sequence: TGTGCTGCTGGTGGAAACACCATATATTTT. This translates into CAAGGNTIYF.

V and J are TRBV12-1 and TRBJ1-3; TRBD1 is the table's D call, not checked against the DNA. TRBV12-1 is termed a pseudogene. This CDR3 is 15 amino acids long. The CDR3 nucleotides read TGTGCCAGCAGCTTTGAACAGGTTTCTGGAAACACCATATATTTT. This translates into CASSFEQVSGNTIYF.

This clone was observed a single time. The chain couples TRBV3-1 (or the pseudogene TRBV3-2) to TRBJ2-2, with D perhaps given as TRBD1 or TRBD2 (5 bases each). V lost 5 bases, J lost 6 bases, and 13 bases lay in between. The CDR3 covers 14 residues. CDR1 and CDR2 from the germline V gene are LGHDT and YNNKEL (reference sequence). The CDR3 protein is CASSALGVSGELFF. CDR3 coding DNA: TGTGCCAGCAGCGCCCTGGGGGTATCCGGGGAGCTGTTTTTT.

A few counts support this clone. CDR3: CASSAQTYEQYF. DNA for the CDR3: TGTGCCAGCAGCGCACAGACCTACGAGCAGTACTTC. The rearrangement links TRBV7-9 to TRBJ2-7, with D unclear. The CDR3 consists of 12 residues. Trimming removed 5 bases at V and 2 bases at J, with 7 bases between. Germline CDR1 is SEHNR and CDR2 is FQNEAQ (reference sequence). The full variable domain, in which reference TRBV7-9 and TRBJ2-7 provide the parts outside the CDR3, is DTGVSQNPRHKITKRGQNVTFRCDPISEHNRLYWYRQTLGQGPEFLTYFQNEAQLEKSRLLSDRFSAERPKGSFSTLEIQRTEQGDSAMYLCASSAQTYEQYFGPGTRLTVT.

The chain links TRBV29-1 to TRBJ1-1; no reliable D call. CDR1 and CDR2 (germline): SQVTM, ANQGSEA. The CDR3 is made up of 17 amino acids. V gave up 3 bases and J gave up 8 bases, with 28 bases separating them. The CDR3 loop is CSVEGLVRTNRWREAFF. CDR3 DNA sequence: TGCAGCGTTGAGGGCCTGGTACGGACCAACCGCTGGAGGGAAGCTTTCTTT.

The rearrangement uses TRBV7-9 and TRBJ2-7, with D possibly matching TRBD1 (6 bases). Per the germline V gene, CDR1 is SEHNR and CDR2 is FQNEAQ (reference sequence). CDR3 size: 16 residues. With 5 bases removed from V and 2 bases from J, the gap between germline ends came to 19 bases. CDR3 bases: TGTGCCAGCAGCCTGCCCCGGGGACACGAAACCTACGAGCAGTACTTC. This sequence encodes CASSLPRGHETYEQYF.

This rearrangement joins TRBV11-2 to TRBJ2-2; TRBD2 agrees at 7 bases. Germline CDR1 and CDR2: SGHAT and FQNNGV. Trimming at V came to 1 base and at J to 6 bases, leaving 8 bases not matched to a gene. This CDR3 region has 16 residues. As DNA, the CDR3 is TGTGCCAGCAGCTTAGTTTACGCGGGAGCCGCCGGGGAGCTGTTTTTT. Translated: CASSLVYAGAAGELFF.